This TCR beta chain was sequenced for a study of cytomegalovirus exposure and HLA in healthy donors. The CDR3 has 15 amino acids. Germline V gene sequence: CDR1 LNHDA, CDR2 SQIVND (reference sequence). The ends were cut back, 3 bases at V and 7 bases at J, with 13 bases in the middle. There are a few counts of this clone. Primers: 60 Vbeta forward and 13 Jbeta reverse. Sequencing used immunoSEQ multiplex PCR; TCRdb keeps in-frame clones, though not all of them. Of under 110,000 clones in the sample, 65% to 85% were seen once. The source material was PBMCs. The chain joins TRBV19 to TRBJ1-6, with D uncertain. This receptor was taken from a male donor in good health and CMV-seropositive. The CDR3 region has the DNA TGTGCCAGTAGTATTCTCAAGCTCGGGAATTCACCCCTCCACTTT. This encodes CASSILKLGNSPLHF.